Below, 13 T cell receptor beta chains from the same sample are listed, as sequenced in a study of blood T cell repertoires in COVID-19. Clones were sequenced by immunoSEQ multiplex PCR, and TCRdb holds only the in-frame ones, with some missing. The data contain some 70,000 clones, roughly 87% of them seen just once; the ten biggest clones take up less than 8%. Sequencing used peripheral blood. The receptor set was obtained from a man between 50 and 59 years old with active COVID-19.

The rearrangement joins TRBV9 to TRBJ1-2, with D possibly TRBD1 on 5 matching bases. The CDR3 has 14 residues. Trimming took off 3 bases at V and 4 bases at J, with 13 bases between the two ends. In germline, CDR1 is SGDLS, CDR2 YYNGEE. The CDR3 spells CASSGDSGGYGYTF. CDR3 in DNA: TGTGCCAGCAGCGGTGACAGCGGGGGCTATGGCTACACCTTC.

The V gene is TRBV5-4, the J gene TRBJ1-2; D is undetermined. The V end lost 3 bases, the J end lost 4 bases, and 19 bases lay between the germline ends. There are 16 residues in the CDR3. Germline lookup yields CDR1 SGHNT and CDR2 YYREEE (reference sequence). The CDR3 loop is CASSSAQQQSSYGYTF. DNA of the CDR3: TGTGCCAGCAGCTCGGCACAACAACAGAGTAGCTATGGCTACACCTTC.

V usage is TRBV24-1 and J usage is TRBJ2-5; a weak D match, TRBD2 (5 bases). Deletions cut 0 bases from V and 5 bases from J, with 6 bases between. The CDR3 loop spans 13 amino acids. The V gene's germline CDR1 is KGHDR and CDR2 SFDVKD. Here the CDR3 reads CATSDLAGETQYF. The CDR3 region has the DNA TGTGCCACCAGTGATTTGGCGGGTGAGACCCAGTACTTC.

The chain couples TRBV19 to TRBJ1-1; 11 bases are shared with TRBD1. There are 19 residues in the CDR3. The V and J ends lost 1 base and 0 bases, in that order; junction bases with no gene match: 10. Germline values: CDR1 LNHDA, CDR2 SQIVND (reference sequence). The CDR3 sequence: CASSIARGQGALMNTEAFF. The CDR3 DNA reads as TGTGCCAGTAGTATAGCCCGAGGACAGGGGGCCCTCATGAACACTGAAGCTTTCTTT.

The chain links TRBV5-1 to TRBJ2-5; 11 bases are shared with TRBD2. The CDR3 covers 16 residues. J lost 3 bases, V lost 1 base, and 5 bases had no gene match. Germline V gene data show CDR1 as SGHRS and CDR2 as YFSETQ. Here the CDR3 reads CASSLMVSGGEETQYF. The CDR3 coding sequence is TGCGCCAGCAGCTTGATGGTTAGCGGGGGGGAAGAGACCCAGTACTTC.

CDR3 bases: TGTGCCAGCAGCTTAAATACAGGGGCCGGGGGTGGCTACACCTTC. This encodes CASSLNTGAGGGYTF. The rearrangement links TRBV11-2 to TRBJ1-2; 7 bases agree with TRBD1. Trimming cost V 2 bases and J 7 bases; bases outside gene matches: 10. This CDR3 has 15 amino acids. Germline V CDR1 and CDR2: SGHAT, FQNNGV.

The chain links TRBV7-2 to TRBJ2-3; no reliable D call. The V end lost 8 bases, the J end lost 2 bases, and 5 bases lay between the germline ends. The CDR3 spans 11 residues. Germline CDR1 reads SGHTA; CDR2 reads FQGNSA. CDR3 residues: CASQSTDTQYF. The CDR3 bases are TGTGCCAGCCAATCCACAGATACGCAGTATTTT.

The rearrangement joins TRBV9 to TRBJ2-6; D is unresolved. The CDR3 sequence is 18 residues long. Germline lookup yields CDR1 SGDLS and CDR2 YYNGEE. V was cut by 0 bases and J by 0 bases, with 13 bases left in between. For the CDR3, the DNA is TGTGCCAGCAGCGTAGAGTTTCCCCTAAACTCTGGGGCCAACGTCCTGACTTTC. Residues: CASSVEFPLNSGANVLTF.

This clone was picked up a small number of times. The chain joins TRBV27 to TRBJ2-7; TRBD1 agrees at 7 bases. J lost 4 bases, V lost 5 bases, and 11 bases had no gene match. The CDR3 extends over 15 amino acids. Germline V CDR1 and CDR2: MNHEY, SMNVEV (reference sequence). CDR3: CASSPLTGVRYEQYF. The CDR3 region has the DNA TGTGCCAGCAGTCCACTAACAGGGGTTCGTTACGAGCAGTACTTC.

CDR3 DNA: TGTGCCAGCAGTAGACAGGGGGCGAGGAACGAGCAGTACTTC. Translating it yields CASSRQGARNEQYF. J is TRBJ2-7 and V is TRBV28, with 10 bases lining up with TRBD1. The junction had 6 bases not matched to a gene; V was cut back by 5 bases and J by 5 bases. The CDR3 contains 14 residues. Germline CDR1 and CDR2: MDHEN and SYDVKM. The full variable domain, with the rest looked up from reference TRBV28 and TRBJ2-7, is DVKVTQSSRYLVKRTGEKVFLECVQDMDHENMFWYRQDPGLGLRLIYFSYDVKMKEKGDIPEGYSVSREKKERFSLILESASTNQTSMYLCASSRQGARNEQYFGPGTRLTVT.

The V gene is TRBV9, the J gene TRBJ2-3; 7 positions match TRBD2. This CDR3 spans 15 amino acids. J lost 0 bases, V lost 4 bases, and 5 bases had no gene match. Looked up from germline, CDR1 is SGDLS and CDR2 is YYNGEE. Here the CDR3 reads CASSTRGDSTDTQYF. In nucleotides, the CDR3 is TGTGCCAGCAGCACCCGGGGGGACAGCACAGATACGCAGTATTTT.

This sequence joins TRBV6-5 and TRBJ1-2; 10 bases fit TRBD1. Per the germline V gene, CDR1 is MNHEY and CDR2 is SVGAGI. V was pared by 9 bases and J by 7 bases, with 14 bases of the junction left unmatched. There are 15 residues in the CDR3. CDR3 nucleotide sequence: TGTGCCAGTAACTCTGACAGGGGGCTGCTTGGTGGCTACACCTTC. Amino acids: CASNSDRGLLGGYTF.

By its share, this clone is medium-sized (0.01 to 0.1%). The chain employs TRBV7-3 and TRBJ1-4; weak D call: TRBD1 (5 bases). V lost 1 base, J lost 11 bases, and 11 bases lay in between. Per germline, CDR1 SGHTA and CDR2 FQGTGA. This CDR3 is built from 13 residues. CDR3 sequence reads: CASSLSGGTKLFF. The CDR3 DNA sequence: TGTGCCAGCAGCTTAAGTGGGGGGACGAAACTGTTTTTT.